This paragraph reports one T cell receptor (beta chain). As yet, its antigen is unknown. With 4 bases removed from V and 0 bases from J, the gap between germline ends came to 0 bases. The CDR3 consists of 12 residues. Germline loops: CDR1 LNHDA, CDR2 SQIVND (reference sequence). This sample is part of a study of T cell responses to AZD1222 COVID-19 vaccine. Whole-study findings and limits: Spike-spanning, vaccine-associated CD4 TCRs were dominant at 160-218 and 743-854. Baseline testing showed seropositivity in only five to seven AZD1222 recipients. A reported finding is that nearly half of spike-specific TCRs target unmutated variant regions. None of the repertoires were sampled until the peak T cell response had passed.

The method was immunoSEQ multiplex PCR; TCRdb's version includes in-frame clones alone and lacks a portion of them. The repertoire holds 150,000 to 200,000 clones, with approximately 87% as singletons. The sample in question was peripheral blood, obtained on day 0 of MenACWY control vaccination. This clonotype was obtained from an adult in good health. The chain joins TRBV19 to TRBJ2-2; D gene ambiguous. This chain's CDR3 is CASSTNTGELFF. CDR3 sequence (DNA): TGTGCCAGTAGTACGAACACCGGGGAGCTGTTTTTT. The full variable domain, completed using reference TRBV19 and TRBJ2-2, is DGGITQSPKYLFRKEGQNVTLSCEQNLNHDAMYWYRQDPGQGLRLIYYSQIVNDFQKGDIAEGYSVSREKKESFPLTVTSAQKNPTAFYLCASSTNTGELFFGEGSRLTVL.